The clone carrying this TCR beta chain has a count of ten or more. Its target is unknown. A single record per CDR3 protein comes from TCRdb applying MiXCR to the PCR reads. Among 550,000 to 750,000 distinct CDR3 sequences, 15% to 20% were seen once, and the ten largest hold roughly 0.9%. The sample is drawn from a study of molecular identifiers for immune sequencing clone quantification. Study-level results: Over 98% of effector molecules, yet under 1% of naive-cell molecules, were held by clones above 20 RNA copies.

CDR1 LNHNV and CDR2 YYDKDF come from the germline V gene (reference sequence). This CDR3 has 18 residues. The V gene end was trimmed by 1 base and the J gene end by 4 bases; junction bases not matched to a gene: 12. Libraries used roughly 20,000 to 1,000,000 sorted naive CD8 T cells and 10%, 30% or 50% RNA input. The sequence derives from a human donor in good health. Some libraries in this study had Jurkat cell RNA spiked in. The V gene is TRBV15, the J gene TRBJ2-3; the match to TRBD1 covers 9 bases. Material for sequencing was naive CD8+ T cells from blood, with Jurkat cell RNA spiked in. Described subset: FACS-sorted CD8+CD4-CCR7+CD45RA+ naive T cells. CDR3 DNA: TGTGCCACCAGCAGAGGTACCACAGGGGGCGGACGTGCAGATACGCAGTATTTT. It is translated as CATSRGTTGGGRADTQYF. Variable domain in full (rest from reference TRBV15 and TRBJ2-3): DAMVIQNPRYQVTQFGKPVTLSCSQTLNHNVMYWYQQKSSQAPKLLFHYYDKDFNNEADTPDNFQSRRPNTSFCFLDIRSPGLGDTAMYLCATSRGTTGGGRADTQYFGPGTRLTVL.